The subject of this entry is one T cell receptor beta chain. Trimming left V 0 bases short and J 2 bases short, with 12 bases between. The CDR3 contains 15 residues. CDR1 and CDR2 from the germline V gene are SGHRS and YFSETQ. The sample originates from a study of blood T cell repertoires in COVID-19. Looking at the study overall: From the United States, Italy and Spain came samples of acute and convalescent COVID-19. Nucleic acid was either cDNA or gDNA, and it came from T cells, B-cell-depleted T cells, or PBMCs.

In the authors' workflow: Nucleated cell number was recorded as an estimate derived from reference gene primer amplification. Only in-frame clones appear in the TCRdb table, and some are missing; sequencing was by immunoSEQ multiplex PCR. That table is the source of V, J and clone size, and D and trimming were worked out from the DNA. This table holds about 270,000 clones, approximately 83% found once. The genes are TRBV5-1 and TRBJ2-7; a weak D match, TRBD1 (5 bases). Sequenced: peripheral blood. The source is a human donor in a cohort sampled during active COVID-19. In DNA, the CDR3 is TGCGCCAGCAGCTTGGATAGCCAGGGCCCCTACGAGCAGTACTTC. Its translation: CASSLDSQGPYEQYF. Full variable domain (remainder filled in from reference TRBV5-1 and TRBJ2-7): KAGVTQTPRYLIKTRGQQVTLSCSPISGHRSVSWYQQTPGQGLQFLFEYFSETQRNKGNFPGRFSGRQFSNSRSEMNVSTLELGDSALYLCASSLDSQGPYEQYFGPGTRLTVT.